This record covers a single T cell receptor beta chain. What it recognizes is unknown. The data belong to a study of regulatory T cells in long-lasting Graves disease. Study results and limitations: Those with persistent Graves' had less TCR diversity than newly diagnosed patients. Results may be inaccurate due to the small sample size.

Investigators prepared the TCR beta libraries by applying iRepertoire HTBI primers and Arm-PCR of CDR3 regions. TCRdb processed the multiplex PCR reads anew with MiXCR; each CDR3 protein has one entry. The table lists about 470,000 distinct CDR3 sequences, around 20% of them singletons. CDR1 is LGHNA and CDR2 is YSLEER in the germline V gene. The ends lost 0 bases at V and 8 bases at J; junction bases unmatched: 11. This CDR3 spans 16 amino acids. Time point described: persistent/refractory GD, antithyroid drugs over 5 years with positive TRAb. The TCR library was prepared using RNA isolated from PBMCs.

This sequence joins TRBV4-3 and TRBJ1-2, with TRBD1 matching 8 bases. The input for sequencing was peripheral blood mononuclear cells (PBMCs), taken when the disease was refractory, from a patient treated with antithyroid drugs. This TCR was recovered from a female donor with Graves disease. The CDR3 bases are TGCGCCAGCAGCCAAGATCGACGGCAGGGGGCAGGGGGCTACACCTTC. Amino acid sequence: CASSQDRRQGAGGYTF.